These T cell receptor beta chains were read from a single sample in a study of cytomegalovirus exposure and HLA in healthy donors. Libraries were prepared by immunoSEQ multiplex PCR; TCRdb keeps only in-frame clonotypes and omits some of them. The sample consists of 85,000 to 100,000 clones, around 84% of them appearing once. Sequenced material: PBMCs. These receptors were taken from a woman between 35 and 50 years old in good health and CMV-seropositive. The CDR3 runs from the conserved cysteine through the conserved F or W. D genes are given only for firm matches. Size values are once, few and many counts, or a class for expanded clones, and some rows have none.

TRBD1	few	TRBJ2-3	TRBV11-2	TGTGCCAGCAGCGCAGGAGGCCCCGGGACAGGGGTCACAGATACGCAGTATTTT	CASSAGGPGTGVTDTQYF
TRBD2	.	TRBJ2-7	TRBV28	TGTGCCAGCAGTACTAGCGGGAGGTTGGGTGAGCAGTACTTC	CASSTSGRLGEQYF
.	.	TRBJ2-7	TRBV5-1	TGCGCCAGCAGCTTGGGCGGAATAAGCTCCTACGAGCAGTACTTC	CASSLGGISSYEQYF
TRBD2	.	TRBJ2-1	TRBV4-1	TGCGCCAGCAGCCAAGAAGGGACTAGCGGGAGGAATGAGCAGTTCTTC	CASSQEGTSGRNEQFF
TRBD2	.	TRBJ2-7	TRBV10-3	TGTGCCATCAGTGAGTCGAGTAGCGGGAGCTCCTACGAGCAGTACTTC	CAISESSSGSSYEQYF
TRBD1	.	TRBJ2-3	TRBV6-8	TGTGCCAGCAGTTACTCTGTTTCCGGGACAGGGGGCCTCACAGATACGCAGTATTTT	CASSYSVSGTGGLTDTQYF
.	.	TRBJ2-5	TRBV11-2	TGTGCCAGCAGTCCGCGACTGGGAGCCCAAGAGACCCAGTACTTC	CASSPRLGAQETQYF
.	.	TRBJ1-2	TRBV5-4	TGTGCCAGCAGAAGGGGGGGGGATGGGGTTGGTGGCTACACCTTC	CASRRGGDGVGGYTF
TRBD2	.	TRBJ2-3	TRBV30	TGTGCCTGGGGGAGAGCGGGAGGGACCACAGATACGCAGTATTTT	CAWGRAGGTTDTQYF
.	.	TRBJ2-3	TRBV5-1	TGCGCCAGCAGCTCGATAGCGGAATCCGCGAAGTATTTT	CASSSIAESAKYF
TRBD2	.	TRBJ2-2	TRBV5-4	TGTGCCAGCACCATTGGACTAGCGGGAGTGGTAGCCGGGGAGCTGTTTTTT	CASTIGLAGVVAGELFF
.	.	TRBJ1-1	TRBV6-6	TGTGCCAGCAAGCAGAACACTGAAGCTTTCTTT	CASKQNTEAFF
.	few	TRBJ2-5	TRBV2	TGTGCCAGCAGTAGATTGCGGGAGACCCAGTACTTC	CASSRLRETQYF
TRBD2	.	TRBJ2-7	TRBV2	TGTGCCAGCAGCGTACAGGGGCTCGCGGGAGGGCCGAACGAGCAGTACTTC	CASSVQGLAGGPNEQYF
TRBD1	.	TRBJ2-7	TRBV6-6	TGTGCCAGCAGTTACCCCGTGGCAGGGGGCTGCGAGCAGTACTTC	CASSYPVAGGCEQYF
.	.	TRBJ2-3	TRBV5-1	TGCGCCAGCGGGGAGAGAACAGATACGCAGTATTTT	CASGERTDTQYF
.	.	TRBJ2-6	TRBV27	TGTGCCAGCAGTACCCTCGGGGTGGGGGCCAACGTCCTGACTTTC	CASSTLGVGANVLTF
TRBD1	.	TRBJ1-5	TRBV28	TGTGCCAGCAGTTTAGGGACAGGGACCCAGCCCCAGCATTTT	CASSLGTGTQPQHF
TRBD1	.	TRBJ2-1	TRBV28	TGTGCCAGCAGTTCCCAGGGGGTGTCGCAGTTCTTC	CASSSQGVSQFF
.	few	TRBJ1-2	TRBV19	TGTGCCAGTAGATTCGCGGGTTATGGCTACACCTTC	CASRFAGYGYTF
TRBD1	.	TRBJ1-5	TRBV6-5	TGTGCCAGCAGCAGGGGGAGCAATCAGCCCCAGCATTTT	CASSRGSNQPQHF
.	.	TRBJ2-4	TRBV5-4	TGTGCCAGCAGCCCCGGGGTAGGGGGGGACATTCAGTACTTC	CASSPGVGGDIQYF
TRBD2	.	TRBJ2-1	TRBV7-2	TGTGCCAGCAGCTATCTAGCGGGAGCGGAAGGTGAGCAGTTCTTC	CASSYLAGAEGEQFF
TRBD2	.	TRBJ2-7	TRBV6-5	TGTGCCAGCAAGACCACACTAGCGGGAGGGCTCGAGCAGTACTTC	CASKTTLAGGLEQYF
TRBD1	once	TRBJ1-4	TRBV5-1	TGCGCCAGCAGCATGACAGGGGGCCGGGGGGAAAAACTGTTTTTT	CASSMTGGRGEKLFF
TRBD1	once	TRBJ1-1	TRBV27	TGTGCCAGCAGTCCGGGACAGTGGTTGTTAGGAGCTTTCTTT	CASSPGQWLLGAFF
TRBD1	.	TRBJ2-5	TRBV5-1	TGCGCCAGCAGCTTCGGACAGGGGATGGAGACCCAGTACTTC	CASSFGQGMETQYF
.	few	TRBJ2-7	TRBV6-6	TGTGCCAGCCACTACGAGCGGGCCGCCTACGAGCAGTACTTC	CASHYERAAYEQYF
TRBD2	.	TRBJ2-7	TRBV4-2	TGTGCCAGCAGCCAAGGGGGTACTAGCGGGTCCTACGAGCAGTACTTC	CASSQGGTSGSYEQYF
.	few	TRBJ1-1	TRBV6-1	TGTGCCAGCAGGAGGACAGACTCAAACACTGAAGCTTTCTTT	CASRRTDSNTEAFF
TRBD2	.	TRBJ2-7	TRBV6-6	TGTGCCAGCACCTCCTCGGGCGGGAGCCGCTCCTACGAGCAGTACTTC	CASTSSGGSRSYEQYF
TRBD2	.	TRBJ2-1	TRBV7-9	TGTGCCAGCAGCTTAGCTAGCGGGGGGAATGAGCAGTTCTTC	CASSLASGGNEQFF
TRBD2	.	TRBJ2-2	TRBV11-2	TGTGCCAGCAGCCCCGGACTAGCGGGGGTCGTCACCGGGGAGCTGTTTTTT	CASSPGLAGVVTGELFF
TRBD1	once	TRBJ2-7	TRBV7-9	TGTGCCAGCAGCCTAACCGGGACAGGGGGCGGAGAGCAGTACTTC	CASSLTGTGGGEQYF
TRBD1	once	TRBJ1-1	TRBV27	TGTGCCAGCAGTTCGGGACAGGGAAGAGTCACTGAAGCTTTCTTT	CASSSGQGRVTEAFF
TRBD2	.	TRBJ2-1	TRBV19	TGTGCCAGTAGTACTAGCGGGGGTTCCTACAATGAGCAGTTCTTC	CASSTSGGSYNEQFF